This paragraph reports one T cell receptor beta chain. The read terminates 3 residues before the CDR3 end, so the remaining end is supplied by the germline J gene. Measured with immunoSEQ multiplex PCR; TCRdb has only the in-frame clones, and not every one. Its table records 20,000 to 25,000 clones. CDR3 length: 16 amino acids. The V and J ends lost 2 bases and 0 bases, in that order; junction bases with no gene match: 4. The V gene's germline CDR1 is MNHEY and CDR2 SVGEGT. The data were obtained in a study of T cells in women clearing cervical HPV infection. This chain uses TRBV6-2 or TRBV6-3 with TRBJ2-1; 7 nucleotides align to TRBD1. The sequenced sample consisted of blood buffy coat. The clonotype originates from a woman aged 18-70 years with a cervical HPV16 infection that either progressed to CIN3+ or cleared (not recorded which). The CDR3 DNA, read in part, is TGTGCCAGCAGTTACCCAGGGACAGCCTCCTACAATGAG. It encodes CASSYPGTASYNE. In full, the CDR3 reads CASSYPGTASYNEQFF.